The 13 T cell receptor beta chains in this list originate from one sample, sequenced in a study of T cells in Graves' hyperthyroidism and ophthalmopathy. Amplification of TCR beta CDR3 regions was performed using RNA transcripts as template. Carried out on the TCR CDR3, a first-round RT-PCR used the HTBI primer set. TCRdb itself ran the multiplex PCR reads through MiXCR, one entry per CDR3 protein. The table includes some 300,000 distinct CDR3 sequences, roughly 19% detected once. Sequenced input: blood. Receptors originate from a man in his fifties with Graves' ophthalmopathy.

This clonotype turned up a few times. V and J are TRBV10-3 and TRBJ2-2; D perhaps matches TRBD2 (6 bases). The CDR3 extends over 15 amino acids. Germline CDR1 is ENHRY and CDR2 is SYGVKD. V was clipped by 5 bases and J by 2 bases, with 12 bases between them. CDR3 in amino acids: CAISTGAPNTGELFF. CDR3 nucleotides: TGTGCCATCAGTACGGGAGCCCCTAACACCGGGGAGCTGTTTTTT.

This clonotype occurred once. This chain joins TRBV11-2 and TRBJ2-7, with TRBD2 matching over 10 bases. The CDR3 covers 16 residues. CDR1 and CDR2 from the germline V gene are SGHAT and FQNNGV. V shed 7 bases, J shed 8 bases, and the junction held 17 bases outside the gene matches. The CDR3 DNA is TGTGCCAGCACCACATCCGTCCAGCGGGAGGGCGAGCAGCAGTACTTC. It is translated as CASTTSVQREGEQQYF.

The chain has TRBV4-1 and TRBJ2-1; tentatively, D is TRBD1 (6 bases). Germline V CDR1 and CDR2: MGHRA, YSYEKL. The CDR3 length is 16 residues. Trimming left V 0 bases short and J 0 bases short, with 9 bases between. This chain's CDR3 is CASSQEGTNSYNEQFF. CDR3 in DNA: TGCGCCAGCAGCCAAGAGGGGACAAACTCCTACAATGAGCAGTTCTTC.

This clonotype turned up a few times. The chain employs TRBV6-2 or TRBV6-3 and TRBJ2-3, with 11 bases fitting TRBD2. The CDR3 length is 16 residues. Germline-derived CDR1 and CDR2 are MNHEY and SVGEGT. The J segment lost 5 bases and the V segment lost 1 base, leaving 5 bases of the junction unmatched. The CDR3 region has the DNA TGTGCCAGCAGTTACTGGGGGACTAGCGGAAGAGATACGCAGTATTTT. This translates into CASSYWGTSGRDTQYF.

Note on this clonotype: A junction boundary mismatches the germline segment, possibly from a read error. The chain has TRBV30 and TRBJ1-1; tentatively, D is TRBD1 (5 bases). The CDR3 has 14 amino acids. The germline CDR1 and CDR2 sequences are GTSNPN and SVGIG (reference sequence). This CDR3 is CTWRTDNMRTEAFF. DNA for the CDR3: TGTACCTGGAGAACGGACAATATGAGGACTGAAGCTTTCTTT. Full variable domain (missing parts from reference TRBV30 and TRBJ1-1): SQTIHQWPATLVQPVGSPLSLECTVEGTSNPNLYWYRQAAGRGLQLLFYSVGIGQISSEVPQNLSASRPQDRQFILSSKKLLLSDSGFYLCTWRTDNMRTEAFFGQGTRLTVV.

Only a few counts were recorded for this clonotype. The chain links TRBV4-1 to TRBJ1-4; tentatively, D is TRBD1 (5 bases). Germline V CDR1 and CDR2: MGHRA, YSYEKL. This CDR3 has 14 amino acids. V lost 4 bases and J 4 bases, leaving 10 bases between the germline ends. CDR3 sequence: CASSPGHFNEKLFF. Written as DNA, the CDR3 is TGCGCCAGCAGCCCCGGACACTTTAATGAAAAACTGTTTTTT.

This clonotype was observed many times. The V call is TRBV2, the J call TRBJ1-4; D is undetermined. The CDR3 runs 13 residues. Germline V gives CDR1 SNHLY, CDR2 FYNNEI. Trimming shortened V by 7 bases and J by 9 bases, and 15 bases separated the two germline ends. DNA of the CDR3: TGTGCCAGCACCGGCCGGGTGAGGCAAAAACTGTTTTTT. Encoded protein: CASTGRVRQKLFF.

Ten or more counts support this clonotype. The chain is built from TRBV11-2 and TRBJ1-1; the match to TRBD1 covers 12 bases. V trimming: 9 bases; J trimming: 0 bases; junction bases outside the gene matches: 11. CDR1 is SGHAT, CDR2 FQNNGV, per germline. The CDR3 sequence is 17 residues long. This chain's CDR3 is CASRGQGAVLVNTEAFF. CDR3 nucleotide sequence: TGTGCCAGTCGGGGACAGGGGGCGGTTTTGGTGAACACTGAAGCTTTCTTT.

This clonotype was seen only a few times. The chain links TRBV7-9 to TRBJ1-2; D is uncertain. This CDR3 comprises 13 residues. Trimming cost V 1 base and J 4 bases, with 7 bases left between them. The V gene's germline CDR1 is SEHNR and CDR2 FQNEAQ (reference sequence). DNA for the CDR3: TGTGCCAGCAGCTTAGGTGAAGTCTATGGCTACACCTTC. Translated, it gives CASSLGEVYGYTF.

Comments on this clonotype: This may be a read error: a much more frequent sequence differs by one nucleotide. J is TRBJ1-2 and V is TRBV11-2; D call uncertain. This CDR3 comprises 13 residues. Germline V gives CDR1 SGHAT, CDR2 FQNNGV. The germline V and J ends were trimmed by 1 base and 7 bases, with 10 bases remaining between them. The CDR3 nucleotides read TGTGCCAGCAGCTTAGGCACGATCTGTGGCTACACCTTC. It specifies CASSLGTICGYTF.

V gene TRBV20-1 combines with J gene TRBJ2-3; D remains unclear. The CDR3 is 16 amino acids. V was shortened by 5 bases and J by 4 bases, with 22 bases between the two germline ends. Germline loops: CDR1 DFQATT, CDR2 SNEGSKA (reference sequence). The CDR3 DNA sequence: TGCAGTGCTCAAACCCTCAGCCTCTTGACCTCAGATACGCAGTATTTT. It yields the protein CSAQTLSLLTSDTQYF.

There are many counts of this clonotype. This rearrangement joins TRBV7-8 to TRBJ2-7; TRBD1 matches 8 bases. This CDR3 contains 16 residues. After removal of 4 bases from V and 1 base from J, the junction contained 9 bases not matched to a gene. Germline assignment: CDR1 SGHVS and CDR2 FQNEAQ. The CDR3 DNA reads as TGTGCCAGCAGCTACGCCCGGGACAGGCGTTCCTACGAGCAGTACTTC. Its protein product is CASSYARDRRSYEQYF.

A word on this clonotype: A single base separates this from a much larger clone, so it may be a read error. The chain links TRBV2 to TRBJ2-1, with no clear D. Germline CDR1 reads SNHLY; CDR2 reads FYNNEI. The CDR3 spans 15 residues. In DNA, the CDR3 is TGTGCCACCAGTGACCCAGACCGTCCCTACAATGAGCAGTCCTTC. It specifies CATSDPDRPYNEQSF.